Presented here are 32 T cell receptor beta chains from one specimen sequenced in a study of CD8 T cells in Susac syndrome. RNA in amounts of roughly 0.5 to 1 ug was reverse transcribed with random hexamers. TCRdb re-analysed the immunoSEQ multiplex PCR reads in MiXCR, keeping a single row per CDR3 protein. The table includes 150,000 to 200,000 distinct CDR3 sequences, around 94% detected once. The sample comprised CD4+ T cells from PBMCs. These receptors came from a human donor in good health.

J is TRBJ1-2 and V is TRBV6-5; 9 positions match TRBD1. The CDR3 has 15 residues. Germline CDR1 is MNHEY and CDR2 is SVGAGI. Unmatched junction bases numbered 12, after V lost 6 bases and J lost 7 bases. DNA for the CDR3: TGTGCCAGCAGGGGACTCGGGACAGGGTTCTCTGGCTACACCTTC. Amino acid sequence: CASRGLGTGFSGYTF.

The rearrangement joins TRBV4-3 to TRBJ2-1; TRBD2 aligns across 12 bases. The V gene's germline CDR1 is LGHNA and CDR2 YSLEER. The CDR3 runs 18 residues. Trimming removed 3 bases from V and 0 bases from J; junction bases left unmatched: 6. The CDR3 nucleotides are TGCGCCAGCAGCCACGGACTAGCGGGGTCTAGCTCCTACAATGAGCAGTTCTTC. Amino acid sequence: CASSHGLAGSSSYNEQFF.

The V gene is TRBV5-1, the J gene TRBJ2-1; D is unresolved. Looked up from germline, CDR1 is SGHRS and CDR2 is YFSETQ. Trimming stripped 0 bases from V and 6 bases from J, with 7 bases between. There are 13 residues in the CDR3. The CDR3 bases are TGCGCCAGCAGCTTGGGATCGGTCAATGAGCAGTTCTTC. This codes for CASSLGSVNEQFF.

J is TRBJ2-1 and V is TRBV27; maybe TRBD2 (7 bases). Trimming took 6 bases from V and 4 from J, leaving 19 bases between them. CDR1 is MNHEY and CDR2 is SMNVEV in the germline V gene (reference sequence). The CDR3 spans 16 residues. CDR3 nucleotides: TGTGCCAGCAGCTTACCTGGCGGGGGCCCGTACAATGAGCAGTTCTTC. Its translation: CASSLPGGGPYNEQFF.

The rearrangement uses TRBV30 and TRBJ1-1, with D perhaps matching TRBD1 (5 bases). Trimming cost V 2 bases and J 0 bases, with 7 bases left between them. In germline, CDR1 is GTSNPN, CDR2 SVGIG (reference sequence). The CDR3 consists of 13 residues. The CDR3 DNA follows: TGTGCCTGGAGTCTGGGGGTGAACACTGAAGCTTTCTTT. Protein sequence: CAWSLGVNTEAFF.

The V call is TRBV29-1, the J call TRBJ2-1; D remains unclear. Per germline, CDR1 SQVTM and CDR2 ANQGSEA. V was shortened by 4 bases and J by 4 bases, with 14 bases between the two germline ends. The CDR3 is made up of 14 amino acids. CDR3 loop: CSVALLVGYNEQFF. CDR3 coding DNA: TGCAGCGTTGCCCTGCTAGTGGGGTACAATGAGCAGTTCTTC.

CDR3 bases: TGCGCCAGCAGCTTAATGGGACAAGGCACAGATACGCAGTATTTT. This gives the protein CASSLMGQGTDTQYF. J is TRBJ2-3 and V is TRBV5-1; a possible D gene is TRBD1 (6 bases). Germline-derived CDR1 and CDR2 are SGHRS and YFSETQ. The CDR3 extends over 15 amino acids. V lost 2 bases and J 1 base, leaving 11 bases between the germline ends.

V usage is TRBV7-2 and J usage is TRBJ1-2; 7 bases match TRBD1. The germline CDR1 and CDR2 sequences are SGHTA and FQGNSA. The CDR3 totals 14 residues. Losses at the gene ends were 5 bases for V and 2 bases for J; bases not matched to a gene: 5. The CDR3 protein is CASSRDRENYGYTF. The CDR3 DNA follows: TGTGCCAGCAGCCGTGACAGGGAGAACTATGGCTACACCTTC. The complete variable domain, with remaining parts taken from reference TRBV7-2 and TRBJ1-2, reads GAGVSQSPSNKVTEKGKDVELRCDPISGHTALYWYRQSLGQGLEFLIYFQGNSAPDKSGLPSDRFSAERTGGSVSTLTIQRTQQEDSAVYLCASSRDRENYGYTFGSGTRLTVV.

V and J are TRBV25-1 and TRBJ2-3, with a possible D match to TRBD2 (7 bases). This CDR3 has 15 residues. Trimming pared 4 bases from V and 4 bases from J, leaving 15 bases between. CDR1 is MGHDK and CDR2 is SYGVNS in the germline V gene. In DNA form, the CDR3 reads TGTGCCAGCAGTGGCTACCGAGGGGGGGCAGATACGCAGTATTTT. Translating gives CASSGYRGGADTQYF. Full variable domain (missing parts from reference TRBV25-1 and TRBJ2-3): EADIYQTPRYLVIGTGKKITLECSQTMGHDKMYWYQQDPGMELHLIHYSYGVNSTEKGDLSSESTVSRIRTEHFPLTLESARPSHTSQYLCASSGYRGGADTQYFGPGTRLTVL.

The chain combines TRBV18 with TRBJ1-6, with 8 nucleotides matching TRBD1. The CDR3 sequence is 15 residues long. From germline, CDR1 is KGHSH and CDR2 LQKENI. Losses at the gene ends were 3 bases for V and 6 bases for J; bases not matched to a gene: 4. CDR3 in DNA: TGTGCCAGCTCACCCTTGACAGGGGTTAATTCACCCCTCCACTTT. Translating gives CASSPLTGVNSPLHF.

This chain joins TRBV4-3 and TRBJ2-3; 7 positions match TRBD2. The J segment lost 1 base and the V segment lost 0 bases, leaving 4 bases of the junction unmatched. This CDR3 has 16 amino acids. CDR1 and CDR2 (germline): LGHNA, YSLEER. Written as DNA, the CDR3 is TGCGCCAGCAGCCAAGAGAGTAGCGGGCGCACAGATACGCAGTATTTT. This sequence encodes CASSQESSGRTDTQYF.

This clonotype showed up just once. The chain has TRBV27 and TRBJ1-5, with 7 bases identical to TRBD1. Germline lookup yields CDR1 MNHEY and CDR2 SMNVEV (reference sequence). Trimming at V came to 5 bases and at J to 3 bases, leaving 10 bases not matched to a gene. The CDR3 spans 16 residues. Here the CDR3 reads CASSPRGQQSNQPQHF. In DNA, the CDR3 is TGTGCCAGCAGTCCAAGGGGACAGCAATCCAATCAGCCCCAGCATTTT.

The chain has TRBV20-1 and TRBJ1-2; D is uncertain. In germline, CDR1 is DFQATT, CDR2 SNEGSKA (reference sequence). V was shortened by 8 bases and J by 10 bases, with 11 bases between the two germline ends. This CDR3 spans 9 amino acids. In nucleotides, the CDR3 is TGCAGTACCTCCCCCTACTACACCTTC. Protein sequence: CSTSPYYTF.

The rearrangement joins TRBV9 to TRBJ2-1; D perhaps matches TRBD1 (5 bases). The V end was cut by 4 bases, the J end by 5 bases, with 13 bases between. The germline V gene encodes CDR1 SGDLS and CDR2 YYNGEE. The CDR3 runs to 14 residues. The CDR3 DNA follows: TGTGCCAGCAGCACCTCCGCAGGGAACAATGAGCAGTTCTTC. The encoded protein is CASSTSAGNNEQFF. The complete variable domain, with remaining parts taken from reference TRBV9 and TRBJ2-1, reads DSGVTQTPKHLITATGQRVTLRCSPRSGDLSVYWYQQSLDQGLQFLIQYYNGEERAKGNILERFSAQQFPDLHSELNLSSLELGDSALYFCASSTSAGNNEQFFGPGTRLTVL.

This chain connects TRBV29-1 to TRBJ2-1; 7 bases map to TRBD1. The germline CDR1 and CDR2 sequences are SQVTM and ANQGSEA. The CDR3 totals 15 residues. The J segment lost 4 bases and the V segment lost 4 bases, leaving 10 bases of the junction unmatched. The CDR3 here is CSVVGGDRTYNEQFF. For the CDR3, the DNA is TGCAGCGTTGTGGGTGGGGACAGAACTTACAATGAGCAGTTCTTC.

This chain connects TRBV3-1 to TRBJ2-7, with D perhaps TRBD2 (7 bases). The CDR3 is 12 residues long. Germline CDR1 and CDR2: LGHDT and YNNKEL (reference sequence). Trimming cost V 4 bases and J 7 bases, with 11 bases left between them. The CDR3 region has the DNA TGTGCCAGCAGCCGGGGGGGCGGAGAGCAGTACTTC. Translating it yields CASSRGGGEQYF.

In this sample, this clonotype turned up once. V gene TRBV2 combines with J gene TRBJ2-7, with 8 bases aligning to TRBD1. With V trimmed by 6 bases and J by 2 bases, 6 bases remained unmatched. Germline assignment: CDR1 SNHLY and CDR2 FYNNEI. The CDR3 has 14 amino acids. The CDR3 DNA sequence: TGTGCCAGCAGGGAGCGCAGGGGGCCCTACGAGCAGTACTTC. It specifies CASRERRGPYEQYF.

The CDR3 bases are TGTGCCAGCAGCGAACAGGGGAGAGATTCACCCCTCCACTTT. This translates into CASSEQGRDSPLHF. The V and J genes are TRBV9 and TRBJ1-6, with 7 bases matching TRBD1. CDR3 length: 14 residues. V lost 3 bases and J lost 8; bases outside the gene matches: 5. The germline V gene has CDR1 SGDLS and CDR2 YYNGEE.

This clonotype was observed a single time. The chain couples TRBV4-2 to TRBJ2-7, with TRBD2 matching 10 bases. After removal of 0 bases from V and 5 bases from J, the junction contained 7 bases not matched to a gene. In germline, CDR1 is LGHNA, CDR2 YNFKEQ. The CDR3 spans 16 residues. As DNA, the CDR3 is TGTGCCAGCAGCCAAGATACCCCAGCGGGGGGGGACGAGCAGTACTTC. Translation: CASSQDTPAGGDEQYF.

This CDR3 reads CSVSGGAEETQYF. The CDR3 nucleotides read TGCAGTGTTAGCGGGGGGGCCGAAGAGACCCAGTACTTC. The chain links TRBV20-1 to TRBJ2-5; 11 bases line up with TRBD2. With V trimmed by 7 bases and J by 3 bases, 4 bases remained unmatched. The CDR3 has 13 amino acids. CDR1 is DFQATT, CDR2 SNEGSKA, per germline (reference sequence).

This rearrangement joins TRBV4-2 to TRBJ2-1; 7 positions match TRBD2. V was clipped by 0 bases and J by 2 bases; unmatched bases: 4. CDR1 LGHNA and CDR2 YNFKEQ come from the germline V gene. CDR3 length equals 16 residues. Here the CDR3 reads CASSQEGGVTYNEQFF. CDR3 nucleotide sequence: TGTGCCAGCAGCCAAGAGGGGGGGGTAACCTACAATGAGCAGTTCTTC.

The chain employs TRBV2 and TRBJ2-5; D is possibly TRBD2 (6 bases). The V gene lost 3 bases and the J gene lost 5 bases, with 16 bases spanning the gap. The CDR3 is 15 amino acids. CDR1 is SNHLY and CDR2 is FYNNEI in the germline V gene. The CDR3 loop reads CASSDPRSGPETQYF. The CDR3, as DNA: TGTGCCAGCAGTGATCCCCGGAGCGGGCCCGAGACCCAGTACTTC.

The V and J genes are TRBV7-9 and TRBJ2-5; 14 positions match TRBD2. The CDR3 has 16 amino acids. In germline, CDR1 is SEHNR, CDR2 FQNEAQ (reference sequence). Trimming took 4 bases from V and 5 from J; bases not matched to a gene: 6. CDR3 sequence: CASSSMGLAGVETQYF. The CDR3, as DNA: TGTGCCAGCAGCTCCATGGGACTAGCGGGGGTTGAGACCCAGTACTTC.

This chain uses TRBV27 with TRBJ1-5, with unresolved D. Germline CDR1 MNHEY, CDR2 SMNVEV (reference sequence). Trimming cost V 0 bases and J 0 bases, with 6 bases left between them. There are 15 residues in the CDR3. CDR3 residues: CASSLSGRSNQPQHF. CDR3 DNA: TGTGCCAGCAGTTTATCCGGGCGTAGCAATCAGCCCCAGCATTTT.

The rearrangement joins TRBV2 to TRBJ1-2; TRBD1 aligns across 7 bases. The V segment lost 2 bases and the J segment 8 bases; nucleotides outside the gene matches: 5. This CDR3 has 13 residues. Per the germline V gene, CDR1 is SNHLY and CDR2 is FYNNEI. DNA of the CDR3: TGTGCCAGCAGTGAACGGCAGGGGGGAGGCTACACCTTC. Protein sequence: CASSERQGGGYTF.

CDR3 sequence (DNA): TGTGCCAGCAGATCCGGGACAGGGGTCGAGCAGTACTTC. Translating gives CASRSGTGVEQYF. V is TRBV6-6 and J is TRBJ2-7, with 10 bases fitting TRBD1. The ends lost 6 bases at V and 6 bases at J; junction bases unmatched: 5. From germline, CDR1 is MNHNY and CDR2 SVGAGI (reference sequence). The CDR3 contains 13 residues.

CDR3 amino acids: CASSSQTGLYNEQFF. CDR3 DNA sequence: TGTGCCAGCAGCTCTCAGACAGGCCTCTACAATGAGCAGTTCTTC. This rearrangement joins TRBV11-2 to TRBJ2-1; D is possibly TRBD1 (6 bases). The CDR3 consists of 15 residues. The V gene lost 4 bases and the J gene lost 3 bases, with 13 bases spanning the gap. Germline V lookup: CDR1 SGHAT, CDR2 FQNNGV.

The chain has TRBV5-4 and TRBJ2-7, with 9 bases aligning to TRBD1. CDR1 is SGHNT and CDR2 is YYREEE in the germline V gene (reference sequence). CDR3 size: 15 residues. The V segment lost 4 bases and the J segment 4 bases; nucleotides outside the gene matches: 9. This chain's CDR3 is CASSTRTGEGYEQYF. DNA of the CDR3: TGTGCCAGCAGCACCCGGACAGGGGAAGGGTACGAGCAGTACTTC.

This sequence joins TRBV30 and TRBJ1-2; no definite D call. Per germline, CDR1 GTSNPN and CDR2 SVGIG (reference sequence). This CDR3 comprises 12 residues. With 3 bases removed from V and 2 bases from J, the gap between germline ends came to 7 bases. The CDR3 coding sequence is TGTGCCTGGAGAAGGAGCAACTATGGCTACACCTTC. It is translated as CAWRRSNYGYTF.

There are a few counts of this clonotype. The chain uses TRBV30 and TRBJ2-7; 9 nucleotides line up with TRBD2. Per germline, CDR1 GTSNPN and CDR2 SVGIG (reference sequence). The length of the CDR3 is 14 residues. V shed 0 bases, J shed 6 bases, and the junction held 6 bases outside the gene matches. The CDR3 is CAWSVLGAGGEQYF. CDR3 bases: TGTGCCTGGAGTGTACTCGGAGCGGGGGGCGAGCAGTACTTC.

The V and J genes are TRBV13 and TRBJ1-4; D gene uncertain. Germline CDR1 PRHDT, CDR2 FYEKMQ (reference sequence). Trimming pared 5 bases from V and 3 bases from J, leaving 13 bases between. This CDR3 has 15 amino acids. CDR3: CASSGPGWANEKLFF. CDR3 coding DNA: TGTGCCAGCAGCGGACCGGGGTGGGCTAATGAAAAACTGTTTTTT.

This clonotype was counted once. CDR3 loop: CASRGESGANVLTF. In DNA form, the CDR3 reads TGTGCCAGCAGAGGGGAATCTGGGGCCAACGTCCTGACTTTC. The chain carries TRBV25-1 and TRBJ2-6; maybe TRBD1 (5 bases). The CDR3 has 14 residues. Germline-derived CDR1 and CDR2 are MGHDK and SYGVNS. V was cut by 6 bases and J by 1 base, with 7 bases left in between.